The 28 T cell receptor beta chains reported below all come from one sample, sequenced in a study of blood T cell repertoires in COVID-19. Measured with immunoSEQ multiplex PCR; TCRdb has only the in-frame clones, and not every one. The table shows roughly 41,000 clones, with around nine tenths occurring only once. The source material was peripheral blood. Receptors originate from a human donor in a cohort sampled during active COVID-19.

This clone was observed a single time. This rearrangement joins TRBV7-3 to TRBJ2-7, with a weak D call TRBD1 (5 bases). This CDR3 is 11 amino acids long. Germline values: CDR1 SGHTA, CDR2 FQGTGA. V lost 3 bases to trimming and J lost 5 bases, with 5 bases between them. This CDR3 reads CASSFRDEQYF. In DNA form, the CDR3 reads TGTGCCAGCAGCTTCAGGGACGAGCAGTACTTC.

The chain uses TRBV19 and TRBJ2-3; TRBD1 might be the D (6 bases). Germline lookup yields CDR1 LNHDA and CDR2 SQIVND (reference sequence). The CDR3 loop spans 14 amino acids. V lost 5 bases and J 3 bases, leaving 12 bases between the germline ends. This CDR3 reads CASSPSGVTDTQYF. The DNA for the CDR3 is TGTGCCAGTAGTCCGTCAGGGGTGACAGATACGCAGTATTTT.

The rearrangement uses TRBV2 and TRBJ2-3, with 10 bases matching TRBD2. From germline, CDR1 is SNHLY and CDR2 FYNNEI. Unmatched junction bases numbered 8, after V lost 7 bases and J lost 4 bases. The CDR3 extends over 15 amino acids. The CDR3 bases are TGTGCCAGCAAAGGGCTAGCGGGAGCGGCAGATACGCAGTATTTT. It encodes CASKGLAGAADTQYF.

This chain links TRBV4-1 with TRBJ2-1; the match to TRBD1 covers 11 bases. This CDR3 contains 16 residues. From germline, CDR1 is MGHRA and CDR2 YSYEKL. After removal of 2 bases from V and 8 bases from J, the junction contained 8 bases not matched to a gene. CDR3 protein: CASSQTPGQGGDEQFF. Written as DNA, the CDR3 is TGCGCCAGCAGCCAAACCCCGGGACAGGGGGGCGATGAGCAGTTCTTC.

V usage is TRBV3-1 (or the pseudogene TRBV3-2) and J usage is TRBJ2-7; D remains unclear. The CDR3 consists of 14 residues. V dropped 3 bases and J dropped 3 bases, with 12 bases sitting between them. Germline CDR1 and CDR2: LGHDT and YNNKEL (reference sequence). This CDR3 is CASSQAISLYEQYF. As DNA, the CDR3 is TGTGCCAGCAGCCAGGCAATCTCTCTCTACGAGCAGTACTTC.

The genes are TRBV10-3 and TRBJ2-3; possibly TRBD2 for D (5 bases). Germline lookup yields CDR1 ENHRY and CDR2 SYGVKD. The ends were cut back, 1 base at V and 4 bases at J, with 18 bases in the middle. This CDR3 is built from 17 residues. CDR3 amino acids: CAISELVGSGSADTQYF. CDR3 in DNA: TGTGCCATCAGTGAGTTAGTTGGGAGTGGCAGTGCAGATACGCAGTATTTT.

This sequence joins TRBV15 and TRBJ2-7; D may be TRBD1 (6 bases). The CDR3 is 14 residues long. Germline lookup yields CDR1 LNHNV and CDR2 YYDKDF (reference sequence). With 0 bases removed from V and 3 bases from J, the gap between germline ends came to 9 bases. The DNA for the CDR3 is TGTGCCACCAGCAGAGATACAGGGAACTACGAGCAGTACTTC. Protein: CATSRDTGNYEQYF.

V gene TRBV7-8 combines with J gene TRBJ2-1; TRBD2 matches 8 bases. The CDR3 contains 19 residues. The germline CDR1 and CDR2 sequences are SGHVS and FQNEAQ. The trim removed 1 base at V and 8 bases at J, leaving 19 bases unmatched. CDR3 nucleotides: TGTGCCAGCAGCTTAGAATCGCTGGCTAGCGGGCTCAACAGACATGAGCAGTTCTTC. Translated: CASSLESLASGLNRHEQFF.

DNA of the CDR3: TGCGCCAGCAGGGCTAAAATGAAAGACAGGGGGCCTGGGGCCAACGTCCTGACTTTC. Its translation: CASRAKMKDRGPGANVLTF. V usage is TRBV10-2 and J usage is TRBJ2-6; 10 bases line up with TRBD1. Trimming cost V 6 bases and J 2 bases; bases outside gene matches: 13. This CDR3 is 19 amino acids long. Per germline, CDR1 WSHSY and CDR2 SAAADI.

The chain has TRBV12-3 or TRBV12-4 and TRBJ2-7; 7 bases are a match to TRBD1. Trimming removed 7 bases from V and 6 bases from J; junction bases left unmatched: 6. The CDR3 contains 12 residues. The CDR3 loop is CASKPTGAEQYF. The DNA of the CDR3 is TGTGCCAGCAAACCCACAGGGGCCGAGCAGTACTTC.

The chain uses TRBV30 and TRBJ1-5; no firm D call. This CDR3 spans 13 amino acids. Germline V gene sequence: CDR1 GTSNPN, CDR2 SVGIG (reference sequence). Trimming removed 1 base at V and 3 bases at J, with 7 bases between. For the CDR3, the DNA is TGTGCCTGGAGTGCCAGTTTCAATCAGCCCCAGCATTTT. Protein: CAWSASFNQPQHF.

The chain links TRBV2 to TRBJ2-5, with D perhaps TRBD1 (6 bases). This CDR3 has 15 residues. V was shortened by 3 bases and J by 5 bases, with 16 bases between the two germline ends. CDR1 and CDR2 (germline): SNHLY, FYNNEI. The CDR3 DNA follows: TGTGCCAGCAGTGAGGCACAGGGCACCGGGGAGACCCAGTACTTC. Protein: CASSEAQGTGETQYF.

The V call is TRBV18, the J call TRBJ2-1; D gene unclear. CDR3 size: 15 residues. Between the trimmed V and J ends, which lost 1 base and 0 bases, there was a span of 7 bases. Germline CDR1 is KGHSH and CDR2 is LQKENI. The CDR3 sequence is CASSPLTSSYNEQFF. CDR3 sequence (DNA): TGTGCCAGCTCACCACTAACGAGCTCCTACAATGAGCAGTTCTTC. The full variable domain, completed using reference TRBV18 and TRBJ2-1, is NAGVMQNPRHLVRRRGQEARLRCSPMKGHSHVYWYRQLPEEGLKFMVYLQKENIIDESGMPKERFSAEFPKEGPSILRIQQVVRGDSAAYFCASSPLTSSYNEQFFGPGTRLTVL.

This chain connects TRBV19 to TRBJ2-7; 10 positions match TRBD2. With 4 bases clipped from V and 3 bases from J, the junction kept 3 bases outside the gene matches. The germline gives CDR1 LNHDA, CDR2 SQIVND (reference sequence). The CDR3 is 14 amino acids. CDR3: CASSTSGSRYEQYF. CDR3 coding DNA: TGTGCCAGTAGTACTAGCGGGAGCCGCTACGAGCAGTACTTC.

This sequence joins TRBV28 and TRBJ1-1; no clear D gene. From germline, CDR1 is MDHEN and CDR2 SYDVKM. The CDR3 runs 12 residues. Trimming left V 7 bases short and J 0 bases short, with 6 bases between. The CDR3 nucleotides read TGTGCCAGCATTACAGTGAACACTGAAGCTTTCTTT. Its translation: CASITVNTEAFF.

This clone was counted once. The rearrangement uses TRBV18 and TRBJ2-1; 11 bases are shared with TRBD2. The CDR3 is made up of 16 amino acids. Germline lookup yields CDR1 KGHSH and CDR2 LQKENI. The V gene end was trimmed by 3 bases and the J gene end by 6 bases; junction bases not matched to a gene: 7. The CDR3 region is CASSPSVSGRVNEQFF. Written as DNA, the CDR3 is TGTGCCAGCTCACCTTCGGTTAGCGGGAGGGTCAATGAGCAGTTCTTC.

The chain carries TRBV7-2 and TRBJ2-5; tentative D call: TRBD1 (5 bases). CDR1 and CDR2 (germline): SGHTA, FQGNSA. Trimming shortened V by 2 bases and J by 4 bases, and 14 bases separated the two germline ends. This CDR3 is built from 15 residues. The CDR3 bases are TGTGCCAGCAGCTTAAGTTCAGGGCCCCCAGAGACCCAGTACTTC. Amino acid sequence: CASSLSSGPPETQYF.

J is TRBJ2-1 and V is TRBV5-5; the D gene is possibly TRBD2 (5 bases). Germline loops: CDR1 SGHKS, CDR2 YYEKEE (reference sequence). The CDR3 contains 17 residues. V was trimmed by 4 bases and J by 0 bases, leaving 17 bases between them. The DNA for the CDR3 is TGTGCCAGCAGCCTTAGGTTGCGGGCGGGCTCCTACAATGAGCAGTTCTTC. Residues: CASSLRLRAGSYNEQFF.

V is TRBV19 and J is TRBJ2-6; D might be TRBD1 (6 bases). Germline-derived CDR1 and CDR2 are LNHDA and SQIVND (reference sequence). With 7 bases removed from V and 0 bases from J, the gap between germline ends came to 10 bases. The CDR3 extends over 15 amino acids. In nucleotides, the CDR3 is TGTGCCAGTACGGGACACCTCTCTGGGGCCAACGTCCTGACTTTC. Translated, it gives CASTGHLSGANVLTF.

V is TRBV18 and J is TRBJ2-3, with D unresolved. The CDR3 is 16 residues long. V shed 4 bases and J shed 1 base, with 15 bases lying between them. Germline V gene sequence: CDR1 KGHSH, CDR2 LQKENI. In DNA, the CDR3 is TGTGCCAGCTCACTGACGAGCGACCATGGCACAGATACGCAGTATTTT. Protein sequence: CASSLTSDHGTDTQYF.

The rearrangement joins TRBV10-3 to TRBJ1-2; TRBD1 is a possible D gene (5 bases). The germline gives CDR1 ENHRY, CDR2 SYGVKD. Trimming took 7 bases from V and 5 from J, leaving 14 bases between them. The CDR3 has 13 residues. Written as DNA, the CDR3 is TGTGCCATCACAGAGCCCACAGGATATGGCTACACCTTC. Translated, it gives CAITEPTGYGYTF.

This clone was found once. This rearrangement joins TRBV24-1 to TRBJ1-2; unclear D gene. The V gene's germline CDR1 is KGHDR and CDR2 SFDVKD. The CDR3 covers 13 residues. Trimming pared 4 bases from V and 2 bases from J, leaving 7 bases between. CDR3 region: CATSDRENYGYTF. The DNA of the CDR3 is TGTGCCACCAGTGACCGAGAAAACTATGGCTACACCTTC.

The V and J genes are TRBV4-1 and TRBJ2-5; TRBD2 matches at 8 bases. J was trimmed by 4 bases and V by 5 bases; bases with no gene match: 6. Germline-derived CDR1 and CDR2 are MGHRA and YSYEKL. The CDR3 is 14 residues long. The chain's CDR3 is CASSSIAGLETQYF. DNA for the CDR3: TGCGCCAGCAGCTCCATAGCGGGACTAGAGACCCAGTACTTC.

The chain joins TRBV4-1 to TRBJ1-4; D remains ambiguous. Germline CDR1 and CDR2: MGHRA and YSYEKL. The V end was cut by 4 bases, the J end by 8 bases, with 11 bases between. There are 13 residues in the CDR3. DNA of the CDR3: TGCGCCAGCAGCCTCCTCCGAGGGGAAAAACTGTTTTTT. It encodes CASSLLRGEKLFF.

The chain has TRBV30 and TRBJ2-7, with 10 bases matching TRBD1. V gave up 1 base and J gave up 3 bases; unmatched junction bases: 3. Germline CDR1 GTSNPN, CDR2 SVGIG (reference sequence). The CDR3 is 14 amino acids. The CDR3 loop reads CAWSAGTGDYEQYF. CDR3 nucleotide sequence: TGTGCCTGGAGTGCTGGGACAGGGGACTACGAGCAGTACTTC.

The V gene is TRBV6-5, the J gene TRBJ2-1; 7 positions match TRBD2. The CDR3 sequence is 14 residues long. Germline CDR1 reads MNHEY; CDR2 reads SVGAGI. J was trimmed by 1 base and V by 8 bases; bases with no gene match: 5. The CDR3 protein is CASGTNPSYNEQFF. The CDR3 nucleotides read TGTGCCAGCGGGACTAACCCTTCCTACAATGAGCAGTTCTTC.

This rearrangement joins TRBV2 to TRBJ2-1; D may be TRBD2 (5 bases). The CDR3 is 13 amino acids. Germline assignment: CDR1 SNHLY and CDR2 FYNNEI. The ends were cut back, 4 bases at V and 5 bases at J, with 9 bases in the middle. The CDR3, as DNA: TGTGCCAGCAGTGGGACTCTAAACAATGAGCAGTTCTTC. Translating it yields CASSGTLNNEQFF.

This clone was detected a few times. The rearrangement joins TRBV28 to TRBJ2-2; 7 nucleotides line up with TRBD1. Germline V CDR1 and CDR2: MDHEN, SYDVKM. The CDR3 consists of 14 residues. J gave up 7 bases and V 7 bases, and 9 bases lay outside the gene matches. The CDR3 sequence: CASTRGTLDGELFF. Here the CDR3 DNA reads TGTGCCAGCACCAGGGGGACACTTGACGGGGAGCTGTTTTTT.